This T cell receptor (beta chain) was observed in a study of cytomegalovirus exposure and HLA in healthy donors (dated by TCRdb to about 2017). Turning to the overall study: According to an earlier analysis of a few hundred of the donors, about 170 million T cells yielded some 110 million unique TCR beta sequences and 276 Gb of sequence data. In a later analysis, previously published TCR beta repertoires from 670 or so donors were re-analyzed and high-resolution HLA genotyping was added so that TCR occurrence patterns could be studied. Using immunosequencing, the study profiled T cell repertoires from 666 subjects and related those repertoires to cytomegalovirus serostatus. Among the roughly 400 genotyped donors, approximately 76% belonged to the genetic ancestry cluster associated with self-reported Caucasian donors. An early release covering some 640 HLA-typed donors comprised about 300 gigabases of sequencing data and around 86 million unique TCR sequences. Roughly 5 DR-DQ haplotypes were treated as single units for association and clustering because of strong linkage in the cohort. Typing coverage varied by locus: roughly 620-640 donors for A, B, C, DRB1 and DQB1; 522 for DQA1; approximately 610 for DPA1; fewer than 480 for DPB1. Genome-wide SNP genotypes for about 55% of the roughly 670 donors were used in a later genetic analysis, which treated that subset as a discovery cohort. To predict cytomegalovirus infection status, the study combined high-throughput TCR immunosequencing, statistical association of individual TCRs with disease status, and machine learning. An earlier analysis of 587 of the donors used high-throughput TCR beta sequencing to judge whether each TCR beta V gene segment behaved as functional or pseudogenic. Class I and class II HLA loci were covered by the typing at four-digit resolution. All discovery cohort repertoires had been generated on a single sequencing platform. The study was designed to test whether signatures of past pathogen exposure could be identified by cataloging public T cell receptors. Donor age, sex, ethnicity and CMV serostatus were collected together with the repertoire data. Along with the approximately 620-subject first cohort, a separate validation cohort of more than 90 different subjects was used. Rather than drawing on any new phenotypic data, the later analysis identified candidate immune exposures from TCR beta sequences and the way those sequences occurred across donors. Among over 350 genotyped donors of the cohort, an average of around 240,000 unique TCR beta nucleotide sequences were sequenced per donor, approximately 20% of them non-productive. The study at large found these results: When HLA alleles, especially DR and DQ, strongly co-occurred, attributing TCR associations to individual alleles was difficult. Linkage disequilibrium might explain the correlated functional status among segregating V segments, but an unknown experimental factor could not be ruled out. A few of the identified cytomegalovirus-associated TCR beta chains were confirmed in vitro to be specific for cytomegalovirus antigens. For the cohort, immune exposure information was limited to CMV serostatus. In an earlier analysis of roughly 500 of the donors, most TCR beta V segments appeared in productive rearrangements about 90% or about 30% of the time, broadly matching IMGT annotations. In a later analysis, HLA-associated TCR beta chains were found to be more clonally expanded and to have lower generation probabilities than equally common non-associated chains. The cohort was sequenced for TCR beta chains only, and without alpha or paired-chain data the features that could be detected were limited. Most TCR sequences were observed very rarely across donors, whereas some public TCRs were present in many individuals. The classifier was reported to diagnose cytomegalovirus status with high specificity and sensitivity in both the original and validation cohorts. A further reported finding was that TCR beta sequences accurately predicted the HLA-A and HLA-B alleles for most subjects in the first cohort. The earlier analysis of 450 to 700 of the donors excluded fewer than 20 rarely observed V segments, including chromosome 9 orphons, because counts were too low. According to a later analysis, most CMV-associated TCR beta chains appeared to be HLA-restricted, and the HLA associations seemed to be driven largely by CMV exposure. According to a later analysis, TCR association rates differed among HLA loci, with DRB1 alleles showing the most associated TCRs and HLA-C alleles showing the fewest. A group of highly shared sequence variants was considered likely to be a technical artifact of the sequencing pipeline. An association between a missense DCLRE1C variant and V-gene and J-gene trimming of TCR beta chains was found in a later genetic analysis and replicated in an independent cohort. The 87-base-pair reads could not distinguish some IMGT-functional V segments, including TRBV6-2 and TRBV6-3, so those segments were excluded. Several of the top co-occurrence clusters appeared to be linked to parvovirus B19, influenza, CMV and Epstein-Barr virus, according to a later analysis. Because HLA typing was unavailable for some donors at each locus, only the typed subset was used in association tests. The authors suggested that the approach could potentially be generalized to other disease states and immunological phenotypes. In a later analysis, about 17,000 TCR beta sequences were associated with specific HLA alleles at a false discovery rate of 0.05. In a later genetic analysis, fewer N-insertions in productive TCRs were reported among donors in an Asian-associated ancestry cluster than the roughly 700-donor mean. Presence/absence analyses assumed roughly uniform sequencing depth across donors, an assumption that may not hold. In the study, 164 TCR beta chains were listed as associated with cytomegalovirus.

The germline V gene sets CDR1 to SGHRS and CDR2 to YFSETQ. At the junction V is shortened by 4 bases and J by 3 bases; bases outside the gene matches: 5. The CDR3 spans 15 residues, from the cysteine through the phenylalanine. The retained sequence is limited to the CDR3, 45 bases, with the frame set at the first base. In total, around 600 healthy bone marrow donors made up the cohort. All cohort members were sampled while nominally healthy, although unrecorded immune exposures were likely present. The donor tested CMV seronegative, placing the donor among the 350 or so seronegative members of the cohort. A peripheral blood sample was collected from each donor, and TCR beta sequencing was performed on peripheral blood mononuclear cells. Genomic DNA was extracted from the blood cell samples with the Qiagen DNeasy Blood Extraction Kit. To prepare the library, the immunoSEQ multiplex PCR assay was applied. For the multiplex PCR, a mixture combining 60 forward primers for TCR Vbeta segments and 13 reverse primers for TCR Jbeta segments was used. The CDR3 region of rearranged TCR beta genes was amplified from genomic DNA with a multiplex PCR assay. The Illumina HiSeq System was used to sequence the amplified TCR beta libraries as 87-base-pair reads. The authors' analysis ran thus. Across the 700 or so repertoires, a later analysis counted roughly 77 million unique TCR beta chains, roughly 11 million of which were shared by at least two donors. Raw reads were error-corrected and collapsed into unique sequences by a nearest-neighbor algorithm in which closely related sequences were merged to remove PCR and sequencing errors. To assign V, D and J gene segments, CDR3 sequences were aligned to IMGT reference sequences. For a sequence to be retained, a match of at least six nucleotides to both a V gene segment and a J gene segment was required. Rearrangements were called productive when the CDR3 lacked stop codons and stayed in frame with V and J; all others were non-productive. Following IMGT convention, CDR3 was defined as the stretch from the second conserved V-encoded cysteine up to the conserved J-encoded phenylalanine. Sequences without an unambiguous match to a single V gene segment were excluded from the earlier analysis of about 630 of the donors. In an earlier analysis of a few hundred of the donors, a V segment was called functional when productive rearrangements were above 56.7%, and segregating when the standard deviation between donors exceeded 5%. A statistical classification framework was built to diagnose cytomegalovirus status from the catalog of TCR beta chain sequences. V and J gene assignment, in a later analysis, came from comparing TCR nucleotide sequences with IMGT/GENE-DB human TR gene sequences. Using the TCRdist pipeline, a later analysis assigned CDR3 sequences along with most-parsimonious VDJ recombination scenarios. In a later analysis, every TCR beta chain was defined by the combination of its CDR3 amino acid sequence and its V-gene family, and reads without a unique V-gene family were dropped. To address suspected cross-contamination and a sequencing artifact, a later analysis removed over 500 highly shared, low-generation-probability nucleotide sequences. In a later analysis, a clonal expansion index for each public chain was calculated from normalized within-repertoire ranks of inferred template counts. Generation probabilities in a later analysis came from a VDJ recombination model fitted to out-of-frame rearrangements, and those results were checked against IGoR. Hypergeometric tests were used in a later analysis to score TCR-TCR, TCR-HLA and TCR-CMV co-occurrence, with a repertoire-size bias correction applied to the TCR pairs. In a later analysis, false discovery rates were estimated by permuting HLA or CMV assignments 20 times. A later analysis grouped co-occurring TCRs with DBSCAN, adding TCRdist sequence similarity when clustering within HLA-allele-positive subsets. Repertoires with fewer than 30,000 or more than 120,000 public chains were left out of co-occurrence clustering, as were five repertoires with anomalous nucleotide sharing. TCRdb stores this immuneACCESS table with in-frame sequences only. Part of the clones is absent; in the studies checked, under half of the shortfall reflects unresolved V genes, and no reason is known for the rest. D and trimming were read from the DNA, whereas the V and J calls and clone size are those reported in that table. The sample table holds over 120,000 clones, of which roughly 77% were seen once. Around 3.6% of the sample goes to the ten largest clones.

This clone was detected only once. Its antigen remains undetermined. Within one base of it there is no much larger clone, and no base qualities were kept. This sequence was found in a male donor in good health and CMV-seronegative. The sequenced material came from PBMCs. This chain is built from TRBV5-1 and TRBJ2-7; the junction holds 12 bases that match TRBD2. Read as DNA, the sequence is TGCGCCAGCAGCCTCCGGACTAGCGGGATCTACGAGCAGTACTTC. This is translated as CASSLRTSGIYEQYF.